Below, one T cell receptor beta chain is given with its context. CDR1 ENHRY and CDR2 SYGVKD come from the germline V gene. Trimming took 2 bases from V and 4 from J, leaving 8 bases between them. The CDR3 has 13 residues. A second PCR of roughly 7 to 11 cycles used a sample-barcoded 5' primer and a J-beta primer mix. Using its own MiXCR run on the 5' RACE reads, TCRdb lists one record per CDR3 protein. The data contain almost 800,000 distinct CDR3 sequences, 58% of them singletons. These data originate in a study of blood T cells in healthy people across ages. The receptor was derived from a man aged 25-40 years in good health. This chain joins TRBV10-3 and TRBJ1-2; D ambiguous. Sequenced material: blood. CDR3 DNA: TGTGCCATCAGTGAGGGGTCGCGCTATGGCTACACCTTC. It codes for CAISEGSRYGYTF.